A single sample is the source of the 11 T cell receptor beta chains below, sequenced in a study of T cell changes during pregnancy in multiple sclerosis (dated by TCRdb to 2018 to 2020). Library method: the immunoSEQ multiplex PCR assay. TCRdb holds this immuneACCESS table with in-frame rearrangements only. Some clones are missing; in checked studies, unresolved V genes explain under half, and the rest has no known cause. The sample yields 91,000 or so clones; approximately 94% were counted once. The ten largest clones take up less than 1% of the sample. Sequences were derived from peripheral blood, sampled after pregnancy. Receptors originate from a female donor with multiple sclerosis, enrolled in a pregnancy study.

The chain carries TRBV19 and TRBJ2-2, with 12 bases matching TRBD2. The CDR3 extends over 16 amino acids. Germline CDR1 reads LNHDA; CDR2 reads SQIVND (reference sequence). V trimming: 3 bases; J trimming: 6 bases; junction bases outside the gene matches: 5. The DNA for the CDR3 is TGTGCCAGTAGTATTGGACTAGCGGGAATCCCCGGGGAGCTGTTTTTT. It translates to CASSIGLAGIPGELFF.

The chain is built from TRBV12-5 and TRBJ1-1; 9 nucleotides line up with TRBD1. V lost 7 bases and J lost 11; bases outside the gene matches: 8. The germline V gene has CDR1 LGHNT and CDR2 FRNRAP. The CDR3 has 12 residues. CDR3 amino acids: CASATGGSKAFF. The DNA for the CDR3 is TGTGCTAGTGCAACAGGGGGCTCGAAGGCTTTCTTT.

The V and J genes are TRBV14 and TRBJ2-1; weak D call: TRBD2 (6 bases). The CDR3 consists of 16 residues. With 4 bases removed from V and 3 bases from J, the gap between germline ends came to 16 bases. Germline CDR1 SGHDN, CDR2 FVKESK. CDR3 residues: CASSRVPGLLYNEQFF. In DNA form, the CDR3 reads TGTGCCAGCAGCCGCGTCCCGGGACTGCTCTACAATGAGCAGTTCTTC.

This rearrangement joins TRBV19 to TRBJ2-1; 12 positions match TRBD2. This CDR3 spans 14 amino acids. Trimming removed 6 bases from V and 8 bases from J; junction bases left unmatched: 5. CDR1 and CDR2 from the germline V gene are LNHDA and SQIVND (reference sequence). The CDR3 here is CASRLAGGIDEQFF. For the CDR3, the DNA is TGTGCCAGTAGACTAGCGGGAGGAATCGATGAGCAGTTCTTC. Full variable domain (missing parts from reference TRBV19 and TRBJ2-1): DGGITQSPKYLFRKEGQNVTLSCEQNLNHDAMYWYRQDPGQGLRLIYYSQIVNDFQKGDIAEGYSVSREKKESFPLTVTSAQKNPTAFYLCASRLAGGIDEQFFGPGTRLTVL.

The DNA of the CDR3 is TGTGCCTCACGAGAGGGCATCGTTGAGCAGTTCTTC. Its protein is CASREGIVEQFF. The genes are TRBV28 and TRBJ2-1, with TRBD2 as a possible D gene (5 bases). Germline assignment: CDR1 MDHEN and CDR2 SYDVKM. Trimming pared 11 bases from V and 9 bases from J, leaving 17 bases between. There are 12 residues in the CDR3.

CDR3 amino acids: CAISDPTGLYTEAFF. DNA for the CDR3: TGTGCCATCAGTGACCCGACAGGGTTGTACACTGAAGCTTTCTTT. The J gene is TRBJ1-1, the V gene TRBV10-3; 7 bases are a match to TRBD1. The V gene's germline CDR1 is ENHRY and CDR2 SYGVKD. This CDR3 has 15 amino acids. The V segment lost 3 bases and the J segment 3 bases; nucleotides outside the gene matches: 7.

The genes are TRBV6-4 and TRBJ2-3; D unresolved. V was clipped by 3 bases and J by 3 bases, with 7 bases between them. Per germline, CDR1 MRHNA and CDR2 SNTAGT. The CDR3 is made up of 13 amino acids. CDR3 sequence (DNA): TGTGCCAGCAGTGAGCAGGATACAGATACGCAGTATTTT. Its protein is CASSEQDTDTQYF.

The J gene is TRBJ1-2, the V gene TRBV19, with 7 bases identical to TRBD1. After removal of 3 bases from V and 4 bases from J, the junction contained 11 bases not matched to a gene. In germline, CDR1 is LNHDA, CDR2 SQIVND (reference sequence). This CDR3 has 16 amino acids. In nucleotides, the CDR3 is TGTGCCAGTAGTATTCGGGGCCGACAGGGAGTCTATGGCTACACCTTC. Translating it yields CASSIRGRQGVYGYTF.

This clone was detected only a few times. The rearrangement uses TRBV4-2 and TRBJ1-2; 7 nucleotides agree with TRBD1. From germline, CDR1 is LGHNA and CDR2 YNFKEQ. The length of the CDR3 is 14 residues. J was trimmed by 6 bases and V by 5 bases; bases with no gene match: 9. The CDR3 nucleotides are TGTGCCAGCAGCTTAAGGGACAGCATAGATGGCTACACCTTC. It specifies CASSLRDSIDGYTF.

The chain recombines TRBV4-2 with TRBJ2-2; a weak D match, TRBD2 (6 bases). Germline values: CDR1 LGHNA, CDR2 YNFKEQ. The CDR3 extends over 16 amino acids. V lost 1 base to trimming and J lost 4 bases, with 13 bases between them. CDR3 nucleotides: TGTGCCAGCAGCCAAGTCAAGGGACTGTTCACCGGGGAGCTGTTTTTT. Its translation is CASSQVKGLFTGELFF.

The table lists this clone with a count of one. CDR3 in DNA: TGTGCCAGCAGCTCAGATAGACTAGTAGGAAATGAGCAGTTCTTC. Translating it yields CASSSDRLVGNEQFF. The J gene is TRBJ2-1, the V gene TRBV7-2, with a weak D call TRBD2 (6 bases). V shed 4 bases and J shed 7 bases, with 17 bases lying between them. Germline lookup yields CDR1 SGHTA and CDR2 FQGNSA. The CDR3 loop spans 15 amino acids. Full variable domain (rest looked up from reference TRBV7-2 and TRBJ2-1): GAGVSQSPSNKVTEKGKDVELRCDPISGHTALYWYRQSLGQGLEFLIYFQGNSAPDKSGLPSDRFSAERTGGSVSTLTIQRTQQEDSAVYLCASSSDRLVGNEQFFGPGTRLTVL.